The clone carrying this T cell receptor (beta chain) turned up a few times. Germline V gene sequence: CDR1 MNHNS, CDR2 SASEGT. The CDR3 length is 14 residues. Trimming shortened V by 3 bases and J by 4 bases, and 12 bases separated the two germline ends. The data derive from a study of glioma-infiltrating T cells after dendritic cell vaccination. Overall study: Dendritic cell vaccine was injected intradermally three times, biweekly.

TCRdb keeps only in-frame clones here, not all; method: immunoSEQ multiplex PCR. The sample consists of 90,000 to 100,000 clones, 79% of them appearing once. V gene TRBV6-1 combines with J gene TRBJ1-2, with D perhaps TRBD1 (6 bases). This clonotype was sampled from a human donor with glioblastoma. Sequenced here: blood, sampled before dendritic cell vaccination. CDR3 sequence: CASSDQGPLYGYTF. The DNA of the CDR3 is TGTGCCAGCAGTGATCAGGGGCCGCTCTATGGCTACACCTTC.